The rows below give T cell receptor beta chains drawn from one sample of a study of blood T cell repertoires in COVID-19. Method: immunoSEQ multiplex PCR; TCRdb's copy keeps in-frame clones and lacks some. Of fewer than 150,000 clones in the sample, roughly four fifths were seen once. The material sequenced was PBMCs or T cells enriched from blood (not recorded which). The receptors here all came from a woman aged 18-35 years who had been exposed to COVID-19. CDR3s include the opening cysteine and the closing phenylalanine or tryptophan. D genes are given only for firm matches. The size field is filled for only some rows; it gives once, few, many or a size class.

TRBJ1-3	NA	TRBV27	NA	CASSFGRAGNTIYF	TGTGCCAGCAGTTTCGGCAGGGCTGGAAACACCATATATTTT
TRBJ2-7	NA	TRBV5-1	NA	CASSPGLHSYEQYF	TGCGCCAGCAGCCCGGGACTGCACTCCTACGAGCAGTACTTC
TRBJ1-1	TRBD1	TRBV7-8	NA	CASSRRDRGGTEAFF	TGTGCCAGCAGCCGCCGGGACAGGGGAGGCACTGAAGCTTTCTTT
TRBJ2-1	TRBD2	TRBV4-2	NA	CASSQEGTSGRNEQFF	TGTGCCAGCAGCCAAGAAGGGACTAGCGGGAGGAATGAGCAGTTCTTC
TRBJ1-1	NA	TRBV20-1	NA	CSASSGNTEAFF	TGCAGTGCTAGTTCGGGGAACACTGAAGCTTTCTTT
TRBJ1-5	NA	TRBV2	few	CASRDQGIQPQHF	TGTGCCAGCAGGGACCAGGGGATTCAGCCCCAGCATTTT
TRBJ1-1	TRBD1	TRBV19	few	CASSMPAGGEAFF	TGTGCCAGTAGTATGCCGGCAGGGGGCGAAGCTTTCTTT
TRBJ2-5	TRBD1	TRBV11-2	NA	CASSLRGPQGTQYF	TGTGCCAGCAGCTTAAGGGGGCCCCAAGGGACCCAGTACTTC
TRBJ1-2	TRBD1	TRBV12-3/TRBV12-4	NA	CASTLTGEYGYTF	TGTGCCAGCACCTTGACAGGGGAGTATGGCTACACCTTC
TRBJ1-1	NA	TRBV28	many	CASSFFIPGGQGGTEAFF	TGTGCCAGCAGTTTCTTCATCCCCGGGGGGCAGGGAGGGACTGAAGCTTTCTTT
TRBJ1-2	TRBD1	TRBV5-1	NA	CASSLATGKEAYGYTF	TGCGCCAGCAGCTTGGCGACAGGGAAGGAGGCCTATGGCTACACCTTC
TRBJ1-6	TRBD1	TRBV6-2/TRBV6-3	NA	CASSYSTGQADNSPLHF	TGTGCCAGCAGTTACTCGACTGGACAGGCCGATAATTCACCCCTCCACTTT
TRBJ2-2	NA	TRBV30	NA	CASLWYGELFF	TGTGCCTCCCTATGGTACGGGGAGCTGTTTTTT